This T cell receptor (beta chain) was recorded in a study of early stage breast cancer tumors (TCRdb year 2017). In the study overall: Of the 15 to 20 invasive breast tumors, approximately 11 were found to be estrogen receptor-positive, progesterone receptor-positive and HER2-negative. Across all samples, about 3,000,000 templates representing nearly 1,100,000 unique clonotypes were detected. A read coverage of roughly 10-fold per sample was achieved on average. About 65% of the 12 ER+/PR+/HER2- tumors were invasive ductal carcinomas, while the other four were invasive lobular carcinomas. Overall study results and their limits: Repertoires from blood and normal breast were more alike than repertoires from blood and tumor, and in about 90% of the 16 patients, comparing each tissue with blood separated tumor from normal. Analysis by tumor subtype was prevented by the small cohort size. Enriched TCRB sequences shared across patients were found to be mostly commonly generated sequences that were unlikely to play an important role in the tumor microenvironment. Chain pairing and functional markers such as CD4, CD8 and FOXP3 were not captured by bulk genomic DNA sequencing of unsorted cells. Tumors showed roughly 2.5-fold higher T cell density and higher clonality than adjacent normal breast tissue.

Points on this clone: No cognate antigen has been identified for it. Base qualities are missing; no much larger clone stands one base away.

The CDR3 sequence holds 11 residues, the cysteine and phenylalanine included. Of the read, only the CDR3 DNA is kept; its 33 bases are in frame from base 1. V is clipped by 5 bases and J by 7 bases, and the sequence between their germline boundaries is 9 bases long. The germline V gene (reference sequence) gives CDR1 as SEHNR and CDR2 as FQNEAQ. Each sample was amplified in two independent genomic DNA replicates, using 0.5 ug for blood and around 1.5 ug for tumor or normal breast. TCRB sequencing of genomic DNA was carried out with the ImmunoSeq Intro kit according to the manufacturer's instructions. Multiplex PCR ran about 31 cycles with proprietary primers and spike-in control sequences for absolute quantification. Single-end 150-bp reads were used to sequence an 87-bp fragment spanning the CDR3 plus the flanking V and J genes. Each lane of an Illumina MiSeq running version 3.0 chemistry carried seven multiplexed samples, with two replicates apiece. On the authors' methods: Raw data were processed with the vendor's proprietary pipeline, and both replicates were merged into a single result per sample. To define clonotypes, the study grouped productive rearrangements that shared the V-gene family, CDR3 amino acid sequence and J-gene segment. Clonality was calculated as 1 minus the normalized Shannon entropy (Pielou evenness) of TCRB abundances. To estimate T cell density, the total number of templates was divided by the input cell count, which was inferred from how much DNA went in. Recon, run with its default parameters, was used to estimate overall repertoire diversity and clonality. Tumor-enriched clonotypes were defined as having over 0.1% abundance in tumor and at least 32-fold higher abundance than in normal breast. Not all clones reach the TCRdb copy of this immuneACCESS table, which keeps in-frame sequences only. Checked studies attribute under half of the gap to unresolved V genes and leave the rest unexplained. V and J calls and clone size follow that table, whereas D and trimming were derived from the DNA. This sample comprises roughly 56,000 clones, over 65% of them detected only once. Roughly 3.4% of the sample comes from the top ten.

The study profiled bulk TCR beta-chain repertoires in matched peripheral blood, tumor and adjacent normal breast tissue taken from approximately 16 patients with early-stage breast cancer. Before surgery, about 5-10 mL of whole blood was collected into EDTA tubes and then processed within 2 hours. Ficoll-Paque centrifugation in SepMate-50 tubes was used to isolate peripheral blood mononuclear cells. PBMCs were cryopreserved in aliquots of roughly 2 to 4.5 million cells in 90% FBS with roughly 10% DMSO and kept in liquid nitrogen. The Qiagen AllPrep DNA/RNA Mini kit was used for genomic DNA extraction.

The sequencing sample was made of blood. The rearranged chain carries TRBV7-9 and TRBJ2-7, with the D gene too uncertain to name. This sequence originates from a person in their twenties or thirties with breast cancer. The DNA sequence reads TGTGCCAGCAGCCAGTCTTTAGAGCAGTACTTC. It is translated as CASSQSLEQYF.